One and the same sample provided the 30 T cell receptor beta chains below, sequenced in a study of T cells in localized non-small cell lung cancer. This table comes from immunoSEQ multiplex PCR, and its TCRdb copy is limited to in-frame clones, with some not included. The repertoire consists of some 130,000 clones, with 89% occurring once and the leading ten covering around 1.7%. Sequenced here: peripheral blood, sampled before any cancer treatment. Receptor source: a female donor older than 55 with stage I lung adenocarcinoma.

The CDR3 bases are TGTGCCAGCAGTCCTGGAACGCGAGGGCAGTACTTC. Translating it yields CASSPGTRGQYF. V and J are TRBV28 and TRBJ2-7; D gene ambiguous. The germline V gene encodes CDR1 MDHEN and CDR2 SYDVKM. Trimming stripped 5 bases from V and 9 bases from J, with 14 bases between. The CDR3 spans 12 residues.

The chain combines TRBV7-2 with TRBJ2-7, with D uncertain. The length of the CDR3 is 14 residues. The V end was cut by 1 base, the J end by 4 bases, with 11 bases between. Germline CDR1 and CDR2: SGHTA and FQGNSA. In DNA, the CDR3 is TGTGCCAGCAGCTTAGGGGTTGGTCGGTACGAGCAGTACTTC. It codes for CASSLGVGRYEQYF.

The chain combines TRBV6-5 with TRBJ1-2; 8 nucleotides agree with TRBD1. V lost 8 bases and J lost 4; bases outside the gene matches: 9. Germline CDR1 is MNHEY and CDR2 is SVGAGI. The CDR3 is 14 amino acids. The DNA of the CDR3 is TGTGCCAGCTGTCAAGCGGGGACAGGCTATGGCTACACCTTC. Its protein product is CASCQAGTGYGYTF.

The chain uses TRBV5-1 and TRBJ2-5; 8 nucleotides match TRBD2. The CDR3 consists of 16 residues. Trimming took 0 bases from V and 5 from J; bases not matched to a gene: 9. Germline values: CDR1 SGHRS, CDR2 YFSETQ. CDR3 loop: CASSLVAAGVGETQYF. The CDR3 DNA is TGCGCCAGCAGCTTGGTGGCAGCGGGAGTGGGGGAGACCCAGTACTTC.

In the case of this clone: Compared with germline, one end of the junction differs, possibly owing to a read error. The CDR3 nucleotides read TGTGCCAGCAACGCCAGGTCCTCCAATGAGCAGTTCTTC. Translating it yields CASNARSSNEQFF. This chain connects TRBV5-4 to TRBJ2-1; unclear D gene. CDR1 SGHNT and CDR2 YYREEE come from the germline V gene (reference sequence). The CDR3 is 13 residues long.

The chain uses TRBV5-1 and TRBJ2-1; D might be TRBD2 (5 bases). The CDR3 covers 14 residues. Germline V gene data show CDR1 as SGHRS and CDR2 as YFSETQ. Between the trimmed V and J ends, which lost 4 bases and 5 bases, there was a span of 13 bases. CDR3 amino acids: CASSAAGINNEQFF. The CDR3, as DNA: TGCGCCAGCAGCGCTGCGGGTATTAACAATGAGCAGTTCTTC.

V is TRBV2 and J is TRBJ2-4, with a weak D call TRBD2 (6 bases). CDR3 size: 13 residues. The V end was cut by 10 bases, the J end by 6 bases, with 16 bases between. Looked up from germline, CDR1 is SNHLY and CDR2 is FYNNEI. CDR3 amino acids: CATGISGGNIQYF. For the CDR3, the DNA is TGTGCCACGGGGATTAGCGGCGGAAACATTCAGTACTTC.

This sequence joins TRBV7-9 and TRBJ2-7; no definite D call. Trimming removed 2 bases at V and 2 bases at J, with 10 bases between. Germline values: CDR1 SEHNR, CDR2 FQNEAQ (reference sequence). The CDR3 length is 14 residues. The CDR3 here is CASSLSNTPYEQYF. As DNA, the CDR3 is TGTGCCAGCAGCTTATCAAATACCCCCTACGAGCAGTACTTC.

The rearrangement joins TRBV5-6 to TRBJ2-4; 8 nucleotides match TRBD2. Germline CDR1 reads SGHDT; CDR2 reads YYEEEE. J lost 1 base, V lost 0 bases, and 3 bases had no gene match. This CDR3 has 16 amino acids. The CDR3 coding sequence is TGTGCCAGCAGCTTGGCGCGGGGGGAGGCCAAAAACATTCAGTACTTC. This gives the protein CASSLARGEAKNIQYF. Together with reference TRBV5-6 and TRBJ2-4, the CDR3 gives the full variable domain: DAGVTQSPTHLIKTRGQQVTLRCSPKSGHDTVSWYQQALGQGPQFIFQYYEEEERQRGNFPDRFSGHQFPNYSSELNVNALLLGDSALYLCASSLARGEAKNIQYFGAGTRLSVL.

The chain combines TRBV9 with TRBJ1-2; D is undetermined. The ends were cut back, 3 bases at V and 4 bases at J, with 13 bases in the middle. The length of the CDR3 is 14 residues. CDR1 is SGDLS and CDR2 is YYNGEE in the germline V gene. The DNA for the CDR3 is TGTGCCAGCAGCGCACCGCAGGCTGGCTATGGCTACACCTTC. Translation gives CASSAPQAGYGYTF.

The chain employs TRBV27 and TRBJ1-2; D is unresolved. The germline V and J ends were trimmed by 5 bases and 0 bases, with 16 bases remaining between them. This CDR3 comprises 16 residues. CDR1 is MNHEY, CDR2 SMNVEV, per germline (reference sequence). The CDR3 region has the DNA TGTGCCAGCAGTCCACAGACCCGGACTGCTAACTATGGCTACACCTTC. This codes for CASSPQTRTANYGYTF.

V usage is TRBV18 and J usage is TRBJ2-1; D remains ambiguous. The CDR3 has 13 residues. V lost 6 bases, J lost 4 bases, and 10 bases lay in between. CDR1 KGHSH and CDR2 LQKENI come from the germline V gene. This CDR3 reads CASSQEEYNEQFF. For the CDR3, the DNA is TGTGCCAGCTCGCAGGAAGAATACAATGAGCAGTTCTTC.

The CDR3, as DNA: TGCAGCGTGGATACCGGGACGGGGCGTGGGAACACTGAAGCTTTCTTT. This translates into CSVDTGTGRGNTEAFF. This chain joins TRBV29-1 and TRBJ1-1, with D possibly TRBD1 on 5 matching bases. The CDR3 is 16 residues long. The V end was cut by 6 bases, the J end by 1 base, with 21 bases between. Germline V CDR1 and CDR2: SQVTM, ANQGSEA.

In DNA, the CDR3 is TGTGCCAGCAGTTCGGTGGGAGTAAGGGGCAATGAGCAGTTCTTC. Protein product: CASSSVGVRGNEQFF. The rearrangement joins TRBV9 to TRBJ2-1, with D possibly called TRBD1 or TRBD2 (5 bases each). The germline V gene encodes CDR1 SGDLS and CDR2 YYNGEE. Trimming pared 5 bases from V and 6 bases from J, leaving 18 bases between. This CDR3 is built from 15 residues. The whole variable domain, filled in from reference TRBV9 and TRBJ2-1, reads DSGVTQTPKHLITATGQRVTLRCSPRSGDLSVYWYQQSLDQGLQFLIQYYNGEERAKGNILERFSAQQFPDLHSELNLSSLELGDSALYFCASSSVGVRGNEQFFGPGTRLTVL.

The rearrangement uses TRBV11-2 and TRBJ2-7; D is uncertain. The CDR3 has 15 residues. V was clipped by 3 bases and J by 4 bases, with 16 bases between them. In germline, CDR1 is SGHAT, CDR2 FQNNGV. The CDR3 sequence: CASSFTAKGSYEQYF. CDR3 coding DNA: TGTGCCAGCAGCTTTACCGCTAAAGGGTCGTACGAGCAGTACTTC.

The chain recombines TRBV7-2 with TRBJ1-6, with a tentative D call TRBD1 (5 bases). The V and J ends lost 3 bases and 9 bases respectively, with 12 bases between them. The germline V gene encodes CDR1 SGHTA and CDR2 FQGNSA. This CDR3 has 14 amino acids. Here the CDR3 DNA reads TGTGCCAGCAGCTTCCGGGACTTCTCTTCACCCCTCCACTTT. This sequence encodes CASSFRDFSSPLHF.

This rearrangement joins TRBV18 to TRBJ2-1; D gene uncertain. The ends were cut back, 1 base at V and 7 bases at J, with 11 bases in the middle. CDR1 and CDR2 (germline): KGHSH, LQKENI. The CDR3 is made up of 14 amino acids. The CDR3 sequence: CASSPLSFWNEQFF. CDR3 DNA sequence: TGTGCCAGCTCACCACTGTCGTTTTGGAATGAGCAGTTCTTC.

The rearrangement links TRBV10-2 to TRBJ1-1; D possibly corresponds to TRBD1 (6 bases). Germline V CDR1 and CDR2: WSHSY, SAAADI. Trimming cost V 2 bases and J 12 bases, with 16 bases left between them. The CDR3 loop spans 13 amino acids. CDR3 sequence reads: CASSEGGQTKTFF. For the CDR3, the DNA is TGCGCCAGCAGTGAGGGGGGACAAACGAAAACTTTCTTT.

The V gene is TRBV7-2, the J gene TRBJ2-2; TRBD2 matches 10 bases. Germline lookup yields CDR1 SGHTA and CDR2 FQGNSA. The CDR3 sequence is 19 residues long. V gave up 8 bases and J gave up 7 bases; unmatched junction bases: 22. The CDR3 region has the DNA TGTGCCAGCTCCAAGCCGGGTCAGAAGCGGGAGGGCGGTATCGGGGAGCTGTTTTTT. Translating it yields CASSKPGQKREGGIGELFF.

This rearrangement joins TRBV5-4 to TRBJ1-2; 9 bases line up with TRBD1. The germline CDR1 and CDR2 sequences are SGHNT and YYREEE (reference sequence). J gave up 12 bases and V 5 bases, and 11 bases lay outside the gene matches. CDR3 length: 13 residues. This CDR3 is CASRAPGQGADTF. The CDR3, as DNA: TGTGCCAGCAGGGCGCCGGGACAGGGAGCCGACACCTTC.

V gene TRBV19 combines with J gene TRBJ1-1, with D maybe TRBD1 (6 bases). This CDR3 region has 15 residues. Germline V gene data show CDR1 as LNHDA and CDR2 as SQIVND (reference sequence). V was shortened by 2 bases and J by 11 bases, with 21 bases between the two germline ends. In DNA, the CDR3 is TGTGCCAGTAGTATACTCGGGGGGCATCAATCTCCGGCTTTCTTT. This sequence encodes CASSILGGHQSPAFF.

The rearrangement joins TRBV2 to TRBJ2-5; possibly TRBD1 or TRBD2 for D (5 bases each). The CDR3 consists of 13 residues. Per germline, CDR1 SNHLY and CDR2 FYNNEI. The CDR3 nucleotides are TGTGTCTCTCTTGTAGGGGCTGGGGGGACCCAGTACTTC. Amino acids: CVSLVGAGGTQYF.

The chain combines TRBV13 with TRBJ1-2, with no clear D. Germline-derived CDR1 and CDR2 are PRHDT and FYEKMQ (reference sequence). This CDR3 spans 12 amino acids. Trimming stripped 5 bases from V and 8 bases from J, with 12 bases between. CDR3 in amino acids: CASSQSFYGYTF. The CDR3 DNA reads TGTGCCAGCAGCCAAAGCTTCTACGGCTACACCTTC.

Regarding this clone: Other DNA sequences from this sample encode an identical CDR3 as well. The rearrangement joins TRBV7-3 to TRBJ1-1; D possibly corresponds to TRBD1 (5 bases). The germline V gene encodes CDR1 SGHTA and CDR2 FQGTGA. V lost 4 bases, J lost 1 base, and 7 bases lay in between. The CDR3 has 13 residues. The CDR3 here is CASSSQGNTEAFF. Written as DNA, the CDR3 is TGTGCCAGCAGCTCCCAGGGGAACACTGAAGCTTTCTTT.

J is TRBJ2-7 and V is TRBV18; 9 positions agree with TRBD1. Germline CDR1 reads KGHSH; CDR2 reads LQKENI. The V gene end was trimmed by 1 base and the J gene end by 7 bases; junction bases not matched to a gene: 5. This CDR3 region has 14 residues. The CDR3 spells CASSPRGTGQEQYF. For the CDR3, the DNA is TGTGCCAGCTCACCACGGGGGACAGGGCAAGAGCAGTACTTC.

The CDR3, as DNA: TGTGCCAGCAGTTTCGGTCCGCCCCAGCATTTT. Its protein is CASSFGPPQHF. The J gene is TRBJ1-5, the V gene TRBV28; D is uncertain. CDR1 is MDHEN and CDR2 is SYDVKM in the germline V gene. The CDR3 consists of 11 residues. V gave up 3 bases and J gave up 9 bases, with 6 bases separating them.

The gene calls are TRBV30 and TRBJ2-5; TRBD2 aligns across 8 bases. V was clipped by 1 base and J by 5 bases; unmatched bases: 9. The germline CDR1 and CDR2 sequences are GTSNPN and SVGIG (reference sequence). This CDR3 comprises 15 residues. CDR3 DNA sequence: TGTGCCTGGAGTGCGACCGGGAGGGTGGGGGAGACCCAGTACTTC. It yields the protein CAWSATGRVGETQYF.

This chain connects TRBV28 to TRBJ2-5; D might be TRBD2 (5 bases). Trimming stripped 4 bases from V and 5 bases from J, with 11 bases between. Looked up from germline, CDR1 is MDHEN and CDR2 is SYDVKM. There are 13 residues in the CDR3. CDR3 residues: CASSSRVGETQYF. CDR3 sequence (DNA): TGTGCCAGCAGTTCGCGGGTGGGTGAGACCCAGTACTTC. The whole variable domain, filled in from reference TRBV28 and TRBJ2-5, reads DVKVTQSSRYLVKRTGEKVFLECVQDMDHENMFWYRQDPGLGLRLIYFSYDVKMKEKGDIPEGYSVSREKKERFSLILESASTNQTSMYLCASSSRVGETQYFGPGTRLLVL.

As DNA, the CDR3 is TGTGCCAGTAGTATATTTCTAGCGGGAGAGTCAGGCCAAGAGACCCAGTACTTC. Residues: CASSIFLAGESGQETQYF. This chain uses TRBV19 with TRBJ2-5; TRBD2 matches 10 bases. CDR1 LNHDA and CDR2 SQIVND come from the germline V gene (reference sequence). V was pared by 2 bases and J by 1 base, with 10 bases of the junction left unmatched. The CDR3 spans 18 residues.

CDR3 nucleotide sequence: TGTGCCAGTTCGATCGTCGGCTACTATGGCTACACCTTC. Its translation is CASSIVGYYGYTF. The rearrangement links TRBV19 to TRBJ1-2; D call uncertain. CDR1 LNHDA and CDR2 SQIVND come from the germline V gene (reference sequence). The CDR3 runs 13 residues. Trimming stripped 8 bases from V and 3 bases from J, with 13 bases between.